This T cell receptor beta chain was sequenced in a study of T cells after yellow fever vaccination. At the level of the study: SMART-Seq v4 Ultra Low Input prepared the low-cell-number fractions.

This clonotype was found many times. As yet, its antigen is unknown. UMIs and a universal primer site were added when TCR cDNA was made by 5'RACE template switching. Via MiXCR, TCRdb re-called the 5' RACE reads, giving one row per CDR3 protein. The sample records fewer than 350,000 distinct CDR3 sequences, approximately 3.9% being singletons. Study observations and caveats: The booster response re-showed most primary clones: around 97% CD4, more than 70% CD8. Although the secondary response was weaker, it peaked faster, at day 5 versus 15.

The receptor's source is a man aged 18-30 years who received the YFV17D yellow fever vaccine. Sequenced here: PBMCs, sampled on the day of the yellow fever booster vaccination.

The CDR3 protein is CSAPRTGIDTEAFF. CDR3 coding DNA: TGCAGTGCTCCGCGGACAGGAATAGACACTGAAGCTTTCTTT. This chain joins TRBV20-1 and TRBJ1-1, with TRBD1 matching over 7 bases. This CDR3 contains 14 residues. Germline lookup yields CDR1 DFQATT and CDR2 SNEGSKA (reference sequence). V was pared by 5 bases and J by 3 bases, with 9 bases of the junction left unmatched.